This TCR beta chain was identified during a study of cytomegalovirus exposure and HLA in healthy donors. Comments on this clone: Its antigen remains unidentified.

The CDR3 loop spans 13 amino acids. Per germline, CDR1 MNHNS and CDR2 SASEGT. V was cut by 4 bases and J by 4 bases, with 10 bases left in between. Some clones are missing from TCRdb's copy, which holds only in-frame ones; the method was immunoSEQ multiplex PCR. The data hold approximately 150,000 clones, with 86% observed a single time. Study observations and caveats: Researchers catalogued 150 or so TCR beta chains as cytomegalovirus-associated.

The receptor's source is a man between 18 and 29 years old in good health and CMV-seropositive. Specimen: PBMCs. This rearrangement joins TRBV6-1 to TRBJ1-1; D unclear. Written as DNA, the CDR3 is TGTGCCAGCAGTGCATACATCGCCACTGAAGCTTTCTTT. It translates to CASSAYIATEAFF.